The 26 T cell receptor beta chains below all came from one sample that was sequenced in a study of blood T cell repertoires in COVID-19. Produced via immunoSEQ multiplex PCR; TCRdb's table is partial and in-frame only. The data show about 270,000 clones, with approximately 86% seen just once and around 4% held by the top ten. Sequencing was carried out using peripheral blood. The receptors originated from a woman between 45 and 65 years old with active or convalescent COVID-19.

The CDR3 nucleotides are TGTGCCAGCAGCCGCGAACCAGGCGCAACTAATGAAAAACTGTTTTTT. Amino acid sequence: CASSREPGATNEKLFF. This sequence joins TRBV5-4 and TRBJ1-4; no clear D. CDR1 is SGHNT, CDR2 YYREEE, per germline (reference sequence). V lost 4 bases and J lost 0, with 13 bases in between. The CDR3 extends over 16 amino acids.

CDR3: CASSFSVNTEAFF. Written as DNA, the CDR3 is TGTGCCAGTTCTTTCTCAGTCAACACTGAAGCTTTCTTT. This chain connects TRBV7-2 to TRBJ1-1; D remains ambiguous. The ends were cut back, 9 bases at V and 2 bases at J, with 13 bases in the middle. The CDR3 is 13 amino acids. CDR1 is SGHTA, CDR2 FQGNSA, per germline.

This chain joins TRBV5-1 and TRBJ1-3, with TRBD1 matching 7 bases. Trimming took 4 bases from V and 4 from J; bases not matched to a gene: 8. The CDR3 covers 15 residues. Looked up from germline, CDR1 is SGHRS and CDR2 is YFSETQ. The CDR3 spells CASSDGTVGGNTIYF. The DNA of the CDR3 is TGCGCCAGCAGCGACGGGACAGTGGGCGGAAACACCATATATTTT.

The V call is TRBV7-8, the J call TRBJ2-5; D remains ambiguous. V dropped 3 bases and J dropped 4 bases, with 9 bases sitting between them. The length of the CDR3 is 13 residues. Looked up from germline, CDR1 is SGHVS and CDR2 is FQNEAQ. CDR3 sequence reads: CASSFGPGETQYF. In DNA, the CDR3 is TGTGCCAGCAGCTTTGGTCCGGGAGAGACCCAGTACTTC. Full variable domain (missing parts from reference TRBV7-8 and TRBJ2-5): GAGVSQSPRYKVAKRGQDVALRCDPISGHVSLFWYQQALGQGPEFLTYFQNEAQLDKSGLPSDRFFAERPEGSVSTLKIQRTQQEDSAVYLCASSFGPGETQYFGPGTRLLVL.

The chain carries TRBV28 and TRBJ1-1; 10 positions agree with TRBD1. V was clipped by 11 bases and J by 4 bases; unmatched bases: 10. Looked up from germline, CDR1 is MDHEN and CDR2 is SYDVKM. The CDR3 loop spans 14 amino acids. For the CDR3, the DNA is TGTGCCGCATTTTCTGGGACAGGGGTCACTGAAGCTTTCTTT. Protein: CAAFSGTGVTEAFF.

The chain links TRBV7-9 to TRBJ2-7, with a weak D call TRBD2 (5 bases). The CDR3 has 13 residues. Germline assignment: CDR1 SEHNR and CDR2 FQNEAQ (reference sequence). V was trimmed by 11 bases and J by 7 bases, leaving 21 bases between them. The CDR3 loop reads CAVSGIKLGEQYF. Written as DNA, the CDR3 is TGTGCCGTTTCCGGGATAAAGTTGGGAGAGCAGTACTTC.

The chain couples TRBV28 to TRBJ1-5; tentatively, D is TRBD1 (5 bases). This CDR3 comprises 17 residues. CDR1 is MDHEN, CDR2 SYDVKM, per germline. Trimming cost V 2 bases and J 11 bases, with 25 bases left between them. The CDR3 here is CASSLPLAQKGRRAQHF. The CDR3 region has the DNA TGTGCCAGCAGTTTACCCCTCGCCCAAAAGGGGCGTCGGGCCCAGCATTTT.

The V and J genes are TRBV12-2 and TRBJ2-1; the table's D call, TRBD2, has no DNA check behind it. TRBV12-2 is described as a pseudogene. The CDR3 runs to 16 residues. CDR3 residues: CASRLVPTSGNDEQFF. The CDR3 coding sequence is TGTGCAAGTCGCTTAGTCCCGACTAGCGGGAACGATGAGCAGTTCTTC.

The DNA of the CDR3 is TGCGCCAGCAGCTTCCCAAGCTCAACCTACGAGCAGTACTTC. This codes for CASSFPSSTYEQYF. This chain joins TRBV5-1 and TRBJ2-7; no firm D call. Germline CDR1 is SGHRS and CDR2 is YFSETQ. V lost 2 bases and J 2 bases, leaving 11 bases between the germline ends. The CDR3 covers 14 residues.

V gene TRBV4-2 combines with J gene TRBJ2-3, with TRBD2 matching over 12 bases. The CDR3 contains 21 residues. Germline CDR1 reads LGHNA; CDR2 reads YNFKEQ. V was pared by 0 bases and J by 6 bases, with 19 bases of the junction left unmatched. In DNA form, the CDR3 reads TGTGCCAGCAGCCAAGAGTGGTACCCGACTAGCGGGAGACCGTGGGTGGATACGCAGTATTTT. Its translation is CASSQEWYPTSGRPWVDTQYF.

The chain has TRBV28 and TRBJ2-1; TRBD2 agrees at 7 bases. The CDR3 length is 17 residues. Germline V gene data show CDR1 as MDHEN and CDR2 as SYDVKM. J was trimmed by 4 bases and V by 0 bases; bases with no gene match: 9. CDR3 nucleotide sequence: TGTGCCAGCAGTTTATGGGTAGTCGGGGGGTCTTACAATGAGCAGTTCTTC. Protein: CASSLWVVGGSYNEQFF.

This sequence joins TRBV5-1 and TRBJ1-3; 9 positions match TRBD1. J lost 0 bases, V lost 3 bases, and 7 bases had no gene match. CDR1 and CDR2 from the germline V gene are SGHRS and YFSETQ. The CDR3 contains 17 residues. CDR3 in amino acids: CASSSASTGGSGNTIYF. Here the CDR3 DNA reads TGCGCCAGCAGCTCGGCTTCGACAGGGGGCTCTGGAAACACCATATATTTT. The entire variable domain, with the rest obtained from reference TRBV5-1 and TRBJ1-3, is as follows: KAGVTQTPRYLIKTRGQQVTLSCSPISGHRSVSWYQQTPGQGLQFLFEYFSETQRNKGNFPGRFSGRQFSNSRSEMNVSTLELGDSALYLCASSSASTGGSGNTIYFGEGSWLTVV.

The rearrangement links TRBV6-5 to TRBJ2-1; 7 bases match TRBD1. Germline trimming cut 6 bases from V and 6 bases from J; bases unmatched to any gene: 11. The CDR3 is 15 amino acids. Germline values: CDR1 MNHEY, CDR2 SVGAGI. In DNA, the CDR3 is TGTGCCAGCAGAACAGGGGCCCTAAGCCTCAATGAGCAGTTCTTC. It codes for CASRTGALSLNEQFF.

V usage is TRBV5-8 and J usage is TRBJ2-1; the D is unclear. The CDR3 spans 13 residues. The germline gives CDR1 SGHTS, CDR2 YDEGEE. Trimming took off 1 base at V and 4 bases at J, with 6 bases between the two ends. CDR3 residues: CASSLRGYNEQFF. CDR3 nucleotide sequence: TGTGCCAGCAGCTTGCGCGGATACAATGAGCAGTTCTTC.

The chain has TRBV18 and TRBJ2-7; perhaps TRBD1 as D (5 bases). The CDR3 length is 15 residues. Trimming shortened V by 0 bases and J by 2 bases, and 11 bases separated the two germline ends. CDR1 is KGHSH, CDR2 LQKENI, per germline. CDR3 amino acids: CASSPPDSLPYEQYF. The CDR3, as DNA: TGTGCCAGCTCACCACCAGACAGTCTGCCCTACGAGCAGTACTTC.

This clone appeared a single time. The chain is built from TRBV3-1 (or the pseudogene TRBV3-2) and TRBJ1-3; no firm D call. V gave up 1 base and J gave up 1 base, with 8 bases separating them. Germline CDR1 LGHDT, CDR2 YNNKEL (reference sequence). CDR3 size: 15 residues. CDR3 amino acids: CASSQVSVSGNTIYF. As DNA, the CDR3 is TGTGCCAGCAGCCAAGTATCAGTATCTGGAAACACCATATATTTT.

A note on this clone: Mismatch with germline at one junction end may stem from a read error. This sequence joins TRBV5-1 and TRBJ1-1, with D unresolved. The CDR3 consists of 15 residues. Germline CDR1 reads SGHRS; CDR2 reads YFSETQ. The CDR3 DNA reads TGCGCCAGCAGCTTGGGAGCCGTTGTGGCCACTAAAGCTTTCTTT. Protein product: CASSLGAVVATKAFF.

The chain recombines TRBV10-3 with TRBJ1-2; possible D gene TRBD1, 6 bases. The V end was cut by 0 bases, the J end by 2 bases, with 13 bases between. Germline loops: CDR1 ENHRY, CDR2 SYGVKD. CDR3 size: 16 residues. CDR3 DNA: TGTGCCATCAGTGAGTCGAGACAGGAGAGAAACTATGGCTACACCTTC. Its translation: CAISESRQERNYGYTF.

The V and J genes are TRBV28 and TRBJ1-5; no firm D call. The V end lost 6 bases, the J end lost 9 bases, and 9 bases lay between the germline ends. The CDR3 is 11 residues long. The germline V gene has CDR1 MDHEN and CDR2 SYDVKM. The CDR3 loop reads CASSRVVPQHF. The DNA for the CDR3 is TGTGCCAGCAGCCGGGTTGTGCCCCAGCATTTT.

The rearrangement joins TRBV6-1 to TRBJ2-3; D gene unclear. V lost 3 bases and J lost 2, with 12 bases in between. This CDR3 has 15 amino acids. CDR1 MNHNS and CDR2 SASEGT come from the germline V gene. CDR3 residues: CASSERLLPTDTQYF. DNA of the CDR3: TGTGCCAGCAGTGAGCGACTCCTCCCCACAGATACGCAGTATTTT.

The V call is TRBV15, the J call TRBJ2-7, with 10 bases identical to TRBD2. The V gene end was trimmed by 6 bases and the J gene end by 1 base; junction bases not matched to a gene: 3. Germline V gene data show CDR1 as LNHNV and CDR2 as YYDKDF (reference sequence). The CDR3 is 14 amino acids. The CDR3 DNA reads TGTGCCACCAGTGGGACTAGCGAATCCTACGAGCAGTACTTC. Translated: CATSGTSESYEQYF. Full variable domain (remainder filled in from reference TRBV15 and TRBJ2-7): DAMVIQNPRYQVTQFGKPVTLSCSQTLNHNVMYWYQQKSSQAPKLLFHYYDKDFNNEADTPDNFQSRRPNTSFCFLDIRSPGLGDTAMYLCATSGTSESYEQYFGPGTRLTVT.

The gene calls are TRBV4-2 and TRBJ1-2; the D gene is possibly TRBD1 (6 bases). In germline, CDR1 is LGHNA, CDR2 YNFKEQ. V shed 7 bases and J shed 3 bases, with 21 bases lying between them. The length of the CDR3 is 16 residues. The CDR3 nucleotides read TGTGCCAGCAACCCTCGTGGGGAACAGGGAGACTATGGCTACACCTTC. Amino acid sequence: CASNPRGEQGDYGYTF.

The rearrangement joins TRBV5-1 to TRBJ2-2, with 9 bases matching TRBD1. Per germline, CDR1 SGHRS and CDR2 YFSETQ. The CDR3 has 15 amino acids. Trimming took 2 bases from V and 4 from J; bases not matched to a gene: 3. CDR3 nucleotide sequence: TGCGCCAGCAGCTTTGGGACAGGGAGCACCGGGGAGCTGTTTTTT. Its translation is CASSFGTGSTGELFF.

V gene TRBV25-1 combines with J gene TRBJ2-3; possibly TRBD1 for D (6 bases). Germline V lookup: CDR1 MGHDK, CDR2 SYGVNS. This CDR3 is built from 15 residues. Trimming stripped 2 bases from V and 3 bases from J, with 12 bases between. CDR3 coding DNA: TGTGCCAGCAGTGAAATGTTAGGGGGTACAGATACGCAGTATTTT. Protein product: CASSEMLGGTDTQYF.

The chain is built from TRBV9 and TRBJ1-6; the match to TRBD1 covers 10 bases. In germline, CDR1 is SGDLS, CDR2 YYNGEE. With 4 bases clipped from V and 12 bases from J, the junction kept 10 bases outside the gene matches. This CDR3 contains 15 residues. Here the CDR3 reads CASSPSDRGLIPLHF. The CDR3 DNA sequence: TGTGCCAGCAGCCCCTCAGACAGGGGGCTAATACCCCTCCACTTT.

The rearrangement links TRBV7-9 to TRBJ1-6; TRBD1 matches at 8 bases. CDR1 and CDR2 (germline): SEHNR, FQNEAQ (reference sequence). V lost 3 bases, J lost 10 bases, and 11 bases stayed unmatched. The CDR3 runs 16 residues. The CDR3 protein is CASSFADRANRSPLHF. The CDR3 nucleotides read TGTGCCAGCAGCTTTGCGGACAGGGCTAATAGGTCACCCCTCCACTTT.